This T cell receptor (beta chain) came from a study of identical twins. Germline CDR1 and CDR2: SNHLY and FYNNEI. The ends were cut back, 6 bases at V and 1 base at J, with 9 bases in the middle. The CDR3 spans 14 residues. This clonotype was counted a few times. No antigen is known for it. Study results and caveats: It was possible that invariant MAIT and iNKT cells partly confounded the zero-insertion analyses.

Via MiXCR, TCRdb re-called the 5' RACE reads, giving one row per CDR3 protein. This sample has 450,000 or so distinct CDR3 sequences; around 14% occur once, and the top ten carry about 0.52%. These same records also appear under a second study, on yellow fever vaccine responses in identical twins.

The clonotype was recovered from a woman aged 18-29 years in good health. What was sequenced was CD4+ T cells sorted from blood. The chain recombines TRBV2 with TRBJ2-2; D remains ambiguous. CDR3 sequence reads: CASRVYQNTGELFF. The CDR3, as DNA: TGTGCCAGCAGGGTCTACCAGAACACCGGGGAGCTGTTTTTT.